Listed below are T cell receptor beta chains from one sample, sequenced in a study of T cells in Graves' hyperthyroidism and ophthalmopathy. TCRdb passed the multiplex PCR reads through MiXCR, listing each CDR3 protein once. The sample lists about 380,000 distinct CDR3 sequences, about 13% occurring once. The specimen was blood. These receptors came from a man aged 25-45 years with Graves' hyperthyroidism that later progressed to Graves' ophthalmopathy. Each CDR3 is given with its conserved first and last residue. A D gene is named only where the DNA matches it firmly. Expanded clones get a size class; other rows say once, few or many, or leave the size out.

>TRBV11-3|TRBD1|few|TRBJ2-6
TGTGCCAGCACCTCCCAACCTACAGGGGTCGGGGCCAACGTCCTGACTTTC
CASTSQPTGVGANVLTF
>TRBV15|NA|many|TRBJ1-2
TGTGCCACCAGCAGCGAAGACACCTATGGCTACACCTTC
CATSSEDTYGYTF
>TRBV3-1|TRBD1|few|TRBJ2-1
TGTGCCAGCAGCCAAGCGGGACAGGGGCTGGGCAATGAGCAGTTCTTC
CASSQAGQGLGNEQFF
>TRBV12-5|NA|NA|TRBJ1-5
TGTGCTAGTGCAAGGGCCTTGGATCAGCCCCAGCATTTT
CASARALDQPQHF
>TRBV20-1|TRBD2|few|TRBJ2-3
TGCAGTGCGACACCTTTAGCGGGGGCCGGGACAGATACGCAGTATTTT
CSATPLAGAGTDTQYF
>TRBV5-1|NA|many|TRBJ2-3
TGCGCCAGCAGCTTGGTAGGACTACAGGGAGATACGCAGTATTTT
CASSLVGLQGDTQYF
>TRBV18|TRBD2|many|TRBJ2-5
TGTGCCAGCTCACCACCGAGTCGCGGGGGGTTCCAAGAGACCCAGTACTTC
CASSPPSRGGFQETQYF
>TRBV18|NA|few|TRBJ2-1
TGTGCCAGCTCACCCCTGGACGAGGCTGAGCAGTTCTTC
CASSPLDEAEQFF
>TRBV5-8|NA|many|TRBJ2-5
TGTGCCAGCTCTTCCCCGAAGCGGCCCATACAAGAGACCCAGTACTTC
CASSSPKRPIQETQYF
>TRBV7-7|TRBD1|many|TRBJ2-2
TGTGCCAGCAGCTCCGGGACAGGGGGCGACGGGGAGCTGTTTTTT
CASSSGTGGDGELFF
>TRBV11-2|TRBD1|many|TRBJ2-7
TGTGCCAGCAGCTTTCTGGGGACAGGGATCCTTTACGAGCAGTACTTC
CASSFLGTGILYEQYF
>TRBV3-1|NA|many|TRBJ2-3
TGTGCCAGCAGCCAAGCAACTAGCCGGCCCACCAGCACAGATACGCAGTATTTT
CASSQATSRPTSTDTQYF
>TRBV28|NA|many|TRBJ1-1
TGTGCCAGCAGTCTAATGGGACGGATTAACACTGAAGCTTTCTTT
CASSLMGRINTEAFF
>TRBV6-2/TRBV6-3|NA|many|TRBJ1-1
TGTGCCAGCATTTCCGGACACTTGAACACTGAAGCTTTCTTT
CASISGHLNTEAFF
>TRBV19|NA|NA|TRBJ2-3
TGTGCCAGTAGTCCTGGGCCCCGGGGGACAGATACGCAGTATTTT
CASSPGPRGTDTQYF
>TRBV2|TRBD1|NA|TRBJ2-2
TGTGCCAGCACTGGACAGGGAACCGGGGAGCTGTTTTTT
CASTGQGTGELFF